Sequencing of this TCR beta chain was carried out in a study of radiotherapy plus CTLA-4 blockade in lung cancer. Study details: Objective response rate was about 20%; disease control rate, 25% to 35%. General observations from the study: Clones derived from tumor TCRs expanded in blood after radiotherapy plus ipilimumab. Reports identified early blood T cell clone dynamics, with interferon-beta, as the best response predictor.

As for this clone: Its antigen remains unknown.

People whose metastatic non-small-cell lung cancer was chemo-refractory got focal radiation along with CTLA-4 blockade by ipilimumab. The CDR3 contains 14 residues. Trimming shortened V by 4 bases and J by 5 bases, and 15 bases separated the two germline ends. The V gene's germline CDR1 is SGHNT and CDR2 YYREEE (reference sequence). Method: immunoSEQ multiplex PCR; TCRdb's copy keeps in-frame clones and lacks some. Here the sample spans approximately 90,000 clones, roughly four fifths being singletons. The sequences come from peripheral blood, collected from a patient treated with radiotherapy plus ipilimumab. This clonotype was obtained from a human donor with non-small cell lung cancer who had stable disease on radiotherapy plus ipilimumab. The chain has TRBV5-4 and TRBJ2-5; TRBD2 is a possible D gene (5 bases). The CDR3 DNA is TGTGCCAGCAGCGCTTCCACCGGGGAGGAGACCCAGTACTTC. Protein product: CASSASTGEETQYF. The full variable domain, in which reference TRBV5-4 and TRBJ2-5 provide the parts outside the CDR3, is ETGVTQSPTHLIKTRGQQVTLRCSSQSGHNTVSWYQQALGQGPQFIFQYYREEENGRGNFPPRFSGLQFPNYSSELNVNALELDDSALYLCASSASTGEETQYFGPGTRLLVL.